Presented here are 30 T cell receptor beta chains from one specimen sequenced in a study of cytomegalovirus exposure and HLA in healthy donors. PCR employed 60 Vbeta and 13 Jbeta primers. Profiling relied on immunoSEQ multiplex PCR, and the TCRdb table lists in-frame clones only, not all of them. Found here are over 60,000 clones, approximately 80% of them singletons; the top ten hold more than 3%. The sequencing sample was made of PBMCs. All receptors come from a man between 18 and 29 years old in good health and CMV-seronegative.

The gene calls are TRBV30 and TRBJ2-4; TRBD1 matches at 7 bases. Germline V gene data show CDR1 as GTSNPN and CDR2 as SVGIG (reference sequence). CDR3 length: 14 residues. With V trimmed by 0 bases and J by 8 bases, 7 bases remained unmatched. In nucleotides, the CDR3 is TGTGCCTGGAGTGTAAGGGGGCGTAGAGACATTCAGTACTTC. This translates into CAWSVRGRRDIQYF.

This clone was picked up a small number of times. The CDR3 region has the DNA TGTGCCAGCAGGACAGGGAGTATTTCCGGGGAGCTGTTTTTT. It specifies CASRTGSISGELFF. This chain uses TRBV9 with TRBJ2-2; 7 bases line up with TRBD1. CDR3 length: 14 residues. Germline V gene data show CDR1 as SGDLS and CDR2 as YYNGEE. The V gene end was trimmed by 5 bases and the J gene end by 6 bases; junction bases not matched to a gene: 7.

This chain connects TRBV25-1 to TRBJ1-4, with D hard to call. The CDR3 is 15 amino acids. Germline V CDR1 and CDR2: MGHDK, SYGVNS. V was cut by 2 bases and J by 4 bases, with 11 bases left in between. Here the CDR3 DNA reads TGTGCCAGCAGTGAAGGTATCTCGGGTAATGAAAAACTGTTTTTT. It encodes CASSEGISGNEKLFF.

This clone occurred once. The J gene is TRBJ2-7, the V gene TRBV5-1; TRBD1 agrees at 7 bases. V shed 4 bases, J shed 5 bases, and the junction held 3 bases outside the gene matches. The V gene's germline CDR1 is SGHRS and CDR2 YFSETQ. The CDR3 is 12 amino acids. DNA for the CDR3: TGCGCCAGCAGCATAGACAGGGACGAGCAGTACTTC. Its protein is CASSIDRDEQYF. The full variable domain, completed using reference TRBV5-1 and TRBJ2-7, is KAGVTQTPRYLIKTRGQQVTLSCSPISGHRSVSWYQQTPGQGLQFLFEYFSETQRNKGNFPGRFSGRQFSNSRSEMNVSTLELGDSALYLCASSIDRDEQYFGPGTRLTVT.

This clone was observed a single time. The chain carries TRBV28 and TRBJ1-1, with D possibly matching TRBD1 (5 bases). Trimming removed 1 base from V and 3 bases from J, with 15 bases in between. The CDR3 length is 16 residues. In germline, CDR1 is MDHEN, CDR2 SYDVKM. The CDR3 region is CASSLLPRGGDTEAFF. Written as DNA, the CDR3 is TGTGCCAGCAGTTTATTGCCCCGGGGCGGGGACACTGAAGCTTTCTTT.

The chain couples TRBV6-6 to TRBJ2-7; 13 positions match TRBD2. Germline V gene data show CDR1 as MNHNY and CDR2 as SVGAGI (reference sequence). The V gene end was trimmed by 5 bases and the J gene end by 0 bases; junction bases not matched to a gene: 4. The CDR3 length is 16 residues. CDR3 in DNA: TGTGCCAGCAGTGCCAGACTAGCGGGGGGCTCCTACGAGCAGTACTTC. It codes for CASSARLAGGSYEQYF.

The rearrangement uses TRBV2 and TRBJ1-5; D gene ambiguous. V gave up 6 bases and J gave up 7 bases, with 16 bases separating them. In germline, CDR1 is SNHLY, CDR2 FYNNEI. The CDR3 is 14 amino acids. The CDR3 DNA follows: TGTGCCAGCAGCCCAGAACGGGAAAACCAGCCCCAGCATTTT. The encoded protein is CASSPERENQPQHF. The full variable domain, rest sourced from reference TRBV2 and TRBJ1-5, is EPEVTQTPSHQVTQMGQEVILRCVPISNHLYFYWYRQILGQKVEFLVSFYNNEISEKSEIFDDQFSVERPDGSNFTLKIRSTKLEDSAMYFCASSPERENQPQHFGDGTRLSIL.

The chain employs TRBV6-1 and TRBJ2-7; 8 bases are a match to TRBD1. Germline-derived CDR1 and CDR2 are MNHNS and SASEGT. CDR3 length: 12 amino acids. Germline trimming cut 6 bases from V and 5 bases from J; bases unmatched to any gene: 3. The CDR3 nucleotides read TGTGCCAGCAGGGGGACAGGAGACGAGCAGTACGTC. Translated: CASRGTGDEQYV.

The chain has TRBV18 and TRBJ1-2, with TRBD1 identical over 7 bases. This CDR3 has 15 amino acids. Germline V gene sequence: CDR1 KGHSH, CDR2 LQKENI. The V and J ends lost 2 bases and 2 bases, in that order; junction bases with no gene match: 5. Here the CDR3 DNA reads TGTGCCAGCTCACCAGAGGGACAGCTGAACTATGGCTACACCTTC. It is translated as CASSPEGQLNYGYTF.

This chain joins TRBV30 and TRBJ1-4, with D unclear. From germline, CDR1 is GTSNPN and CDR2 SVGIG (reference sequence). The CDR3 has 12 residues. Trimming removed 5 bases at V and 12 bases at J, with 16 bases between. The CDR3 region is CAWGPSEGELFF. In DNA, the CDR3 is TGTGCCTGGGGCCCAAGTGAGGGTGAACTGTTTTTT.

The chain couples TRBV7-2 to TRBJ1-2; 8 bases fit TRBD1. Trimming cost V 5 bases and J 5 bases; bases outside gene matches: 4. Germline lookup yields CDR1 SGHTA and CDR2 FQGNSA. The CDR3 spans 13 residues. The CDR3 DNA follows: TGTGCCAGCAGCACGGACAGGGAATATGGCTACACCTTC. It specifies CASSTDREYGYTF.

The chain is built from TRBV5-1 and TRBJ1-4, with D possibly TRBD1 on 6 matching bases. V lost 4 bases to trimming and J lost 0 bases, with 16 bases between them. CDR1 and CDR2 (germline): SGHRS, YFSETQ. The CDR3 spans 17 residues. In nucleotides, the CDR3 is TGCGCCAGCAGCCTGGGGGGCAGACCCGCAACTAATGAAAAACTGTTTTTT. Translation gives CASSLGGRPATNEKLFF. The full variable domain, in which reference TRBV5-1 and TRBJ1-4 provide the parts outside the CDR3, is KAGVTQTPRYLIKTRGQQVTLSCSPISGHRSVSWYQQTPGQGLQFLFEYFSETQRNKGNFPGRFSGRQFSNSRSEMNVSTLELGDSALYLCASSLGGRPATNEKLFFGSGTQLSVL.

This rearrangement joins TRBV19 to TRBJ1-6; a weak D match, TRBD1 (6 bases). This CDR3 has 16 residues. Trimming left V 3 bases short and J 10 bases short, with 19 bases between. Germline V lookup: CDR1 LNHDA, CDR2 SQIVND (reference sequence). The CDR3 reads CASSIQLGALGSPLHF. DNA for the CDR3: TGTGCCAGTAGTATCCAACTGGGGGCCTTAGGGTCACCCCTCCACTTT.

The DNA of the CDR3 is TGCGCCAGCAGTGTTGGCGGGGGGCCCTCCGGAGAGACCCAGTACTTC. Its protein product is CASSVGGGPSGETQYF. The V call is TRBV10-1, the J call TRBJ2-5; 8 bases map to TRBD2. Looked up from germline, CDR1 is WNHNN and CDR2 is SYGVQD (reference sequence). J lost 4 bases, V lost 4 bases, and 11 bases had no gene match. This CDR3 contains 16 residues.

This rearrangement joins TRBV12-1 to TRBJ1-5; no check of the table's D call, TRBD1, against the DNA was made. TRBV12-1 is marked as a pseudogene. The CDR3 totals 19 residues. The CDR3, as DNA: TGTGCCAGCAGCAGATGGGACAGGGTAGAGTTGGGATGGGATCAGCCCCAGCATTTT. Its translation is CASSRWDRVELGWDQPQHF.

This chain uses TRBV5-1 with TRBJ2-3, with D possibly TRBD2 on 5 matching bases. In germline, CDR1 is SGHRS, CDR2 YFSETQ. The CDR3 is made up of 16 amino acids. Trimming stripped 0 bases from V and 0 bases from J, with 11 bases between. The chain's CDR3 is CASSLGPGDSTDTQYF. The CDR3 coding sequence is TGCGCCAGCAGCTTGGGGCCCGGGGATAGCACAGATACGCAGTATTTT.

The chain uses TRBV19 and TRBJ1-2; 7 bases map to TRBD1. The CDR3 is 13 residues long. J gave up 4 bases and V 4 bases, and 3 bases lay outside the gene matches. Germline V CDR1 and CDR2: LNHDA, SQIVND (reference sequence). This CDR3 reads CASSTRQGYGYTF. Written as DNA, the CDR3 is TGTGCCAGTAGTACCCGACAGGGCTATGGCTACACCTTC.

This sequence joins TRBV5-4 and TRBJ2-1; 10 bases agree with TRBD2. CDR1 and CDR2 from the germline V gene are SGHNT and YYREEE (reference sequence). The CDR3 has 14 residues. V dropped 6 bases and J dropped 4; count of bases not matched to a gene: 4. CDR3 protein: CASTTTSGYNEQFF. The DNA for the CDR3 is TGTGCCAGCACAACGACTAGCGGGTACAATGAGCAGTTCTTC.

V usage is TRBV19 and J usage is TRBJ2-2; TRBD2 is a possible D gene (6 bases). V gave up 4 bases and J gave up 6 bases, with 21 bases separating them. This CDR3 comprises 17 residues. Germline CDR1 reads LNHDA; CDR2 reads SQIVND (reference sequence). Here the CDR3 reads CASSNRGPGTRAGELFF. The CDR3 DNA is TGTGCCAGTAGTAACCGAGGCCCAGGGACTCGGGCCGGGGAGCTGTTTTTT. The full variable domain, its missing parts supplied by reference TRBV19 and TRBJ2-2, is DGGITQSPKYLFRKEGQNVTLSCEQNLNHDAMYWYRQDPGQGLRLIYYSQIVNDFQKGDIAEGYSVSREKKESFPLTVTSAQKNPTAFYLCASSNRGPGTRAGELFFGEGSRLTVL.

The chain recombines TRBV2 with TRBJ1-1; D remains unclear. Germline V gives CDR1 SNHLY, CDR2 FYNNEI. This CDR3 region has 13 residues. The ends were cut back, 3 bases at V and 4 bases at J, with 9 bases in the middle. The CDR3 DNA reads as TGTGCCAGCAGTGAGAGGGCTTTCACTGAAGCTTTCTTT. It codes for CASSERAFTEAFF.

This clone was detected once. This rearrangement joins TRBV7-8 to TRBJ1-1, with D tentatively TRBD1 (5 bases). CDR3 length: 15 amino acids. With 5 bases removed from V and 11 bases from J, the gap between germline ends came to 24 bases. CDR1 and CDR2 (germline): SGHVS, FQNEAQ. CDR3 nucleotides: TGTGCCAGCAGCCAAGGACGGATCGGGGGTGGGGAGGCTTTCTTT. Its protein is CASSQGRIGGGEAFF. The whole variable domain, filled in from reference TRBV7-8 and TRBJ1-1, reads GAGVSQSPRYKVAKRGQDVALRCDPISGHVSLFWYQQALGQGPEFLTYFQNEAQLDKSGLPSDRFFAERPEGSVSTLKIQRTQQEDSAVYLCASSQGRIGGGEAFFGQGTRLTVV.

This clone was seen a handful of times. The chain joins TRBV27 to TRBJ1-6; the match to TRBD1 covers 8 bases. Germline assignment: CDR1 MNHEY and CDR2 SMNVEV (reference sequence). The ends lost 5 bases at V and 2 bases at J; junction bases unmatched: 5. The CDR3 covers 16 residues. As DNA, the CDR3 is TGTGCCAGCAGTCCGACAGGGGTCGCCTATAATTCACCCCTCCACTTT. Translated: CASSPTGVAYNSPLHF.

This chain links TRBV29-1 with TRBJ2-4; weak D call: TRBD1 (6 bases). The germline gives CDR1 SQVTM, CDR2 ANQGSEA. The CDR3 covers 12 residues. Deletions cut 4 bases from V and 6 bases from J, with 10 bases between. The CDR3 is CSVATGLNIQYF. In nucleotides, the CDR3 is TGCAGCGTTGCCACAGGGCTAAACATTCAGTACTTC.

This CDR3 reads CASSLAGDSGTDTQYF. The CDR3 coding sequence is TGCGCCAGCAGCTTGGCCGGAGACTCGGGCACAGATACGCAGTATTTT. The chain joins TRBV5-1 to TRBJ2-3; D call uncertain. Germline CDR1 reads SGHRS; CDR2 reads YFSETQ. Trimming shortened V by 0 bases and J by 1 base, and 12 bases separated the two germline ends. The CDR3 loop spans 16 amino acids.

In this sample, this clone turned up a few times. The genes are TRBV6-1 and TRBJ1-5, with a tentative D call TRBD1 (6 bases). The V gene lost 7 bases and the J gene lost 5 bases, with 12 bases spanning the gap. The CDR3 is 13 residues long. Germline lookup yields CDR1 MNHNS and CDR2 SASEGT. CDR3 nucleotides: TGTGCCAGCACCGGGACACTTGATCAGCCCCAGCATTTT. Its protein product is CASTGTLDQPQHF.

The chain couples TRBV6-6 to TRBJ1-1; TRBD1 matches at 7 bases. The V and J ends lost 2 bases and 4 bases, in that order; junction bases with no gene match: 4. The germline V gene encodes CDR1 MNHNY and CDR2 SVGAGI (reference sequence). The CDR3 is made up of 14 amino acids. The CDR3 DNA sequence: TGTGCCAGCAGTTACCAACAGGGGAGCACTGAAGCTTTCTTT. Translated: CASSYQQGSTEAFF.

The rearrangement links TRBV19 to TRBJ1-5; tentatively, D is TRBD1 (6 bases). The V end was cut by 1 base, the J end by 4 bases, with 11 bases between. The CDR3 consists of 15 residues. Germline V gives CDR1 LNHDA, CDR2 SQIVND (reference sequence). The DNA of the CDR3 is TGTGCCAGTAGTATAGTAGGACAGAGAAATCAGCCCCAGCATTTT. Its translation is CASSIVGQRNQPQHF.

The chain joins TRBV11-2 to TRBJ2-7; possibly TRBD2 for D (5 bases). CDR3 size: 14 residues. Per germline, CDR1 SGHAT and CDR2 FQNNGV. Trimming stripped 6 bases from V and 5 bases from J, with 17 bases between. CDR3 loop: CASSPRGRYNEQYF. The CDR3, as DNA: TGTGCCAGCAGTCCTCGGGGAAGATACAACGAGCAGTACTTC.

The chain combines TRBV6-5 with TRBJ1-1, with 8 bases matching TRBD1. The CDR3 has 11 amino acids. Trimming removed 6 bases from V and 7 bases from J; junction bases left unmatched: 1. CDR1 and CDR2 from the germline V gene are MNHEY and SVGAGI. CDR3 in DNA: TGTGCCAGCAGCAGGGGGCATGAAGCTTTCTTT. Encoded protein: CASSRGHEAFF.

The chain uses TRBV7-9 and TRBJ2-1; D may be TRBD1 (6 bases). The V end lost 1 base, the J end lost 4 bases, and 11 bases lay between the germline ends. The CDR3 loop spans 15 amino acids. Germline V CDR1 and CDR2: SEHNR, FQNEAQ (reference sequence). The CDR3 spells CASSLEQGRYNEQFF. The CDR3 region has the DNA TGTGCCAGCAGCTTAGAACAGGGACGATACAATGAGCAGTTCTTC. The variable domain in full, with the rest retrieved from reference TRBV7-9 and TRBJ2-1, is DTGVSQNPRHKITKRGQNVTFRCDPISEHNRLYWYRQTLGQGPEFLTYFQNEAQLEKSRLLSDRFSAERPKGSFSTLEIQRTEQGDSAMYLCASSLEQGRYNEQFFGPGTRLTVL.